These 15 T cell receptor beta chains were all obtained from the same sample, sequenced in a study of T-cell reconstitution after alpha-beta-depleted transplantation in children (dated by TCRdb to about 2016). Library method: PCR. Instrument used: Illumina HiSeq 2500. TCR library preparation used molecular barcoding, with unique molecular identifiers applied to normalize quantification of the TCRbeta repertoire. The raw public data were reprocessed by TCRdb itself: fastp quality trimming at Q25, MiXCR clonotype calling, in-frame beta chains only. Each record represents a unique CDR3 protein, reported with the most common genes and DNA among its rows. Within this sample are around 400,000 distinct CDR3 sequences, with roughly a tenth of them counted one time only. The ten most abundant clones make up about 5% of the sample. The sequencing here drew on PBMCs from the stem cell graft donor, taken from the stem cell graft. The receptors here all came from a human donor who donated a stem cell graft to a child with acute myeloid leukemia.

This clonotype was detected a few times. The V call is TRBV12-3 or TRBV12-4, the J call TRBJ2-2, with D tentatively TRBD1 (5 bases). CDR3 length: 15 residues. Deletions cut 7 bases from V and 4 bases from J, with 16 bases between. The CDR3 reads CASTSRLQGTGELFF. CDR3 nucleotide sequence: TGTGCCAGCACCAGCAGGCTCCAGGGCACCGGGGAGCTGTTTTTT.

The chain employs TRBV27 and TRBJ2-7, with a weak D call TRBD2 (5 bases). The CDR3 loop spans 12 amino acids. The V end lost 8 bases, the J end lost 6 bases, and 14 bases lay between the germline ends. Germline CDR1 is MNHEY and CDR2 is SMNVEV (reference sequence). CDR3 nucleotide sequence: TGTGCCAGCGGTAGACGAGGGAGCGAGCAGTACTTC. This gives the protein CASGRRGSEQYF.

There are a few counts of this clonotype. The rearrangement links TRBV20-1 to TRBJ2-7; 7 nucleotides agree with TRBD2. Germline V gene sequence: CDR1 DFQATT, CDR2 SNEGSKA (reference sequence). The CDR3 consists of 13 residues. With V trimmed by 6 bases and J by 5 bases, 10 bases remained unmatched. CDR3 sequence: CSASALAEDEQYF. The CDR3 DNA reads TGCAGTGCATCTGCGCTAGCGGAGGACGAGCAGTACTTC.

This clonotype was observed a handful of times. This chain joins TRBV6-5 and TRBJ2-6; a possible D gene is TRBD1 (6 bases). The CDR3 is 16 amino acids. The ends were cut back, 0 bases at V and 2 bases at J, with 8 bases in the middle. In germline, CDR1 is MNHEY, CDR2 SVGAGI. CDR3 sequence: CASSYSQGTGANVLTF. The CDR3 nucleotides are TGTGCCAGCAGTTACTCACAGGGTACTGGGGCCAACGTCCTGACTTTC.

This clonotype was counted between two and nine times. V and J are TRBV12-5 and TRBJ2-7; D is unclear. This CDR3 is built from 11 residues. V gave up 6 bases and J gave up 0 bases, with 3 bases separating them. From germline, CDR1 is LGHNT and CDR2 FRNRAP. CDR3 protein: CASGNSYEQYV. In DNA form, the CDR3 reads TGTGCTAGTGGCAACTCCTACGAGCAGTACGTC.

In this sample, this clonotype turned up a few times. The V gene is TRBV6-1, the J gene TRBJ2-7; 10 bases match TRBD2. Germline loops: CDR1 MNHNS, CDR2 SASEGT. The length of the CDR3 is 13 residues. V shed 6 bases, J shed 7 bases, and the junction held 6 bases outside the gene matches. DNA for the CDR3: TGTGCCAGCAGCCTAGCGGGGGATTGGGAGCAGTACGTC. Its protein is CASSLAGDWEQYV.

At least ten counts were recorded for this clonotype. A junction boundary mismatches the germline segment, possibly from a read error. The chain recombines TRBV5-6 with TRBJ1-1; no clear D. The V gene's germline CDR1 is SGHDT and CDR2 YYEEEE. CDR3 size: 12 residues. CDR3 sequence (DNA): TGTGCCAGCAGCTTGGGCTTGGCAGGTAGTCTCTTT. Translating gives CASSLGLAGSLF.

This clonotype has more than one count but fewer than ten. The V gene is TRBV30, the J gene TRBJ2-1; 8 bases map to TRBD2. The CDR3 is 15 amino acids. CDR1 is GTSNPN, CDR2 SVGIG, per germline (reference sequence). With V trimmed by 3 bases and J by 6 bases, 10 bases remained unmatched. In DNA, the CDR3 is TGTGCCTGGAGCATTGCCGGGACTAGGGGCAATGAGCAGTTCTTC. Translation: CAWSIAGTRGNEQFF.

This clonotype has only a few counts. The rearrangement uses TRBV20-1 and TRBJ2-3; 7 bases are a match to TRBD2. V lost 3 bases, J lost 6 bases, and 3 bases stayed unmatched. The CDR3 is made up of 12 amino acids. In germline, CDR1 is DFQATT, CDR2 SNEGSKA (reference sequence). The CDR3 region is CSASDSGDTQYF. The CDR3 DNA follows: TGCAGTGCTAGTGATAGCGGGGATACGCAGTATTTT.

This clonotype was counted many times. V gene TRBV20-1 combines with J gene TRBJ2-5, with 7 bases lining up with TRBD1. V was clipped by 0 bases and J by 2 bases; unmatched bases: 3. CDR1 and CDR2 (germline): DFQATT, SNEGSKA (reference sequence). The CDR3 has 14 residues. The CDR3 reads CSARDGGQQETQYF. The CDR3 DNA reads as TGCAGTGCTAGAGATGGGGGACAGCAAGAGACCCAGTACTTC.

This clonotype was seen a handful of times. The V call is TRBV12-3 or TRBV12-4, the J call TRBJ2-2; D might be TRBD1 (7 bases). The length of the CDR3 is 17 residues. V was shortened by 7 bases and J by 4 bases, with 22 bases between the two germline ends. CDR3 protein: CASNLGRGQGGTGELFF. CDR3 nucleotides: TGTGCCAGCAACTTGGGACGGGGGCAGGGGGGCACCGGGGAGCTGTTTTTT.

This clonotype turned up a few times. The CDR3 region has the DNA TGTGCCAGCAGTTACGGCAGGTACCAAGAGACCCAGTACTTC. Protein product: CASSYGRYQETQYF. The chain couples TRBV6-5 to TRBJ2-5, with D hard to call. The CDR3 extends over 14 amino acids. Trimming took 2 bases from V and 0 from J, leaving 7 bases between them. From germline, CDR1 is MNHEY and CDR2 SVGAGI.

A few counts support this clonotype. The chain uses TRBV20-1 and TRBJ2-1; no reliable D call. CDR1 and CDR2 from the germline V gene are DFQATT and SNEGSKA (reference sequence). The CDR3 consists of 16 residues. V was trimmed by 0 bases and J by 0 bases, leaving 12 bases between them. The CDR3 protein is CSAREMAKSSYNEQFF. The DNA of the CDR3 is TGCAGTGCTAGAGAGATGGCGAAGAGCTCCTACAATGAGCAGTTCTTC.

This clonotype was recorded only once. This rearrangement joins TRBV9 to TRBJ1-5; TRBD1 might be the D (5 bases). Deletions cut 2 bases from V and 7 bases from J, with 16 bases between. The CDR3 is made up of 15 amino acids. Germline CDR1 is SGDLS and CDR2 is YYNGEE. CDR3 coding DNA: TGTGCCAGCAGCGTTCTAGGGGAAATTGGGCAGCCCCAGCATTTT. Translation: CASSVLGEIGQPQHF.

Of note for this clonotype: This may be a read error: a much more frequent sequence differs by one nucleotide. This chain links TRBV3-1 with TRBJ1-5; no definite D call. Deletions cut 6 bases from V and 2 bases from J, with 11 bases between. Germline CDR1 is LGHDT and CDR2 is YNNKEL (reference sequence). The CDR3 contains 14 residues. The CDR3 is CASSPVHGNQPQHF. CDR3 nucleotide sequence: TGTGCCAGCAGTCCGGTACATGGCAATCAGCCCCAGCATTTT.